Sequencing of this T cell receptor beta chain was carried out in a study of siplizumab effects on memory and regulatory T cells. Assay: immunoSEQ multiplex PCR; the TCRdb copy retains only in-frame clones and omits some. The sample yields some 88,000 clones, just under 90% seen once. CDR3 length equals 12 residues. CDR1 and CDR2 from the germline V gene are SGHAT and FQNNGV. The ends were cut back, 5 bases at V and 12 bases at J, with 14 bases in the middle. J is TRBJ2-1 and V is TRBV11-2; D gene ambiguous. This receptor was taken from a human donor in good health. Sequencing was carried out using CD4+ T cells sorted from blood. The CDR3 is CASSPTSPGQFF. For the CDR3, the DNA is TGTGCCAGCAGCCCAACCTCCCCCGGGCAGTTCTTC.